The 17 T cell receptor beta chains reported below all come from one sample, sequenced in a study of CD8 T cell repertoires and HIV-1 epitope variants. No antigen has been assigned to these receptors. Using immunoSEQ multiplex PCR, the repertoire was profiled, and TCRdb retains in-frame clones only, with some absent. The sample records about 5,100 clones, more than 50% being singletons. Sequencing was done on a sample of cultured CD8+ T cells derived from PBMCs. These receptors were collected from a male donor with HIV.

This clone came up a few times. The CDR3: CASTWTGGNTEAFF. The CDR3 DNA is TGTGCCAGCACCTGGACAGGGGGGAACACTGAAGCTTTCTTT. The chain employs TRBV6-5 and TRBJ1-1; 10 bases map to TRBD1. Germline CDR1 is MNHEY and CDR2 is SVGAGI. The CDR3 has 14 residues. V trimming: 7 bases; J trimming: 1 base; junction bases outside the gene matches: 3.

The sample holds one count of this clone. This chain joins TRBV30 and TRBJ2-1; 10 bases map to TRBD1. The CDR3 extends over 11 amino acids. Germline CDR1 is GTSNPN and CDR2 is SVGIG (reference sequence). V lost 3 bases and J lost 16; bases outside the gene matches: 6. The CDR3 region has the DNA TGTGCCTGGAGCAGCGGGACAGGGGATTTCTTC. This sequence encodes CAWSSGTGDFF.

A single count supports this clone. The rearrangement links TRBV21-1 to TRBJ1-2. TRBV21-1 is marked as a pseudogene. This CDR3 is built from 13 residues. The CDR3 DNA sequence: TGTGCCAGCGTTCTCCGGGGGGCCTGTGGCTACACCTTC. Residues: CASVLRGACGYTF.

This clone was counted between two and nine times. The chain joins TRBV19 to TRBJ2-1; D may be TRBD2 (6 bases). CDR3 length: 12 residues. The germline V gene has CDR1 LNHDA and CDR2 SQIVND (reference sequence). V was clipped by 9 bases and J by 8 bases, with 14 bases between them. The CDR3, as DNA: TGTGCCAGCGGCCGGGGGTTAGATGAGCAGTTCTTC. This gives the protein CASGRGLDEQFF.

This chain links TRBV4-3 with TRBJ1-2, with D tentatively TRBD1 (5 bases). The CDR3 loop spans 15 amino acids. The ends were cut back, 1 base at V and 4 bases at J, with 13 bases in the middle. The germline gives CDR1 LGHNA, CDR2 YSLEER. The DNA of the CDR3 is TGCGCCAGCAGCCAAGGTCTCGGGACTTCCTATGGCTACACCTTC. Amino acids: CASSQGLGTSYGYTF.

This clone is classed as medium-sized. This chain joins TRBV4-2 and TRBJ2-7; TRBD1 matches at 7 bases. This CDR3 contains 13 residues. CDR1 and CDR2 from the germline V gene are LGHNA and YNFKEQ. With 2 bases clipped from V and 5 bases from J, the junction kept 3 bases outside the gene matches. The CDR3 bases are TGTGCCAGCAGCCAAACAGGGGTCAACGAGCAGTACTTC. Amino acid sequence: CASSQTGVNEQYF.

V usage is TRBV6-5 and J usage is TRBJ1-1; TRBD1 matches at 9 bases. The germline gives CDR1 MNHEY, CDR2 SVGAGI. Losses at the gene ends were 4 bases for V and 5 bases for J; bases not matched to a gene: 5. This CDR3 region has 14 residues. CDR3 nucleotide sequence: TGTGCCAGCAGTTGGGGACAGGGCGGAACTGAAGCTTTCTTT. Encoded protein: CASSWGQGGTEAFF.

V gene TRBV4-3 combines with J gene TRBJ2-2; possible D gene TRBD2, 5 bases. Trimming removed 4 bases from V and 6 bases from J, with 9 bases in between. CDR3 length: 13 amino acids. Looked up from germline, CDR1 is LGHNA and CDR2 is YSLEER. CDR3 sequence: CASSLTGAGELFF. CDR3 DNA sequence: TGCGCCAGCAGCCTCACCGGGGCCGGGGAGCTGTTTTTT.

This clone occurred once. V and J are TRBV13 and TRBJ1-2; tentatively, D is TRBD1 (5 bases). CDR3 size: 15 residues. Germline CDR1 PRHDT, CDR2 FYEKMQ (reference sequence). V dropped 5 bases and J dropped 4 bases, with 17 bases sitting between them. CDR3 in DNA: TGTGCCAGCAGCAAAATAGTGGGGGGTAGCTATGGCTACACCTTC. Translating gives CASSKIVGGSYGYTF.

The chain joins TRBV27 to TRBJ2-2, with D maybe TRBD2 (6 bases). CDR3 length equals 15 residues. The germline V and J ends were trimmed by 3 bases and 4 bases, with 12 bases remaining between them. CDR1 MNHEY and CDR2 SMNVEV come from the germline V gene (reference sequence). CDR3 bases: TGTGCCAGCAGTTTTGGTAGCGGATTCACCGGGGAGCTGTTTTTT. This translates into CASSFGSGFTGELFF.

The V and J genes are TRBV19 and TRBJ2-5, with D tentatively TRBD1 or TRBD2 (5 bases each). The better agreement between TRBJ2-7 and the DNA end casts doubt on the J call. The CDR3 is 14 residues long. Germline V gene lookup returns CDR1 LNHDA and CDR2 SQIVND (reference sequence). The CDR3 sequence: CASSPGRSSYEQYF. The CDR3 DNA reads TGTGCCAGTAGCCCGGGACGGAGCTCCTACGAGCAGTACTTC.

The chain links TRBV5-4 to TRBJ1-1; no reliable D call. CDR1 and CDR2 (germline): SGHNT, YYREEE (reference sequence). The CDR3 covers 13 residues. V was shortened by 2 bases and J by 1 base, with 6 bases between the two germline ends. The CDR3, as DNA: TGTGCCAGCAGCTTTTGGAGGAACACTGAAGCTTTCTTT. Translation: CASSFWRNTEAFF.

This sequence joins TRBV5-5 and TRBJ1-2; 7 positions agree with TRBD1. This CDR3 is built from 14 residues. In germline, CDR1 is SGHKS, CDR2 YYEKEE (reference sequence). J gave up 6 bases and V 3 bases, and 8 bases lay outside the gene matches. The CDR3 DNA follows: TGTGCCAGCAGCTCGACAGGGTACGTCCATGGCTACACCTTC. It translates to CASSSTGYVHGYTF.

This clone has just a few counts. The rearrangement links TRBV2 to TRBJ2-7; 11 bases match TRBD2. The V gene end was trimmed by 4 bases and the J gene end by 3 bases; junction bases not matched to a gene: 2. The CDR3 extends over 14 amino acids. The germline V gene has CDR1 SNHLY and CDR2 FYNNEI. In DNA, the CDR3 is TGTGCCAGCAGTGGACTAGCGGGGAACTACGAGCAGTACTTC. It is translated as CASSGLAGNYEQYF.

V is TRBV6-6 and J is TRBJ1-5; 10 bases are a match to TRBD1. The CDR3 covers 14 residues. V shed 5 bases, J shed 7 bases, and the junction held 5 bases outside the gene matches. The germline V gene encodes CDR1 MNHNY and CDR2 SVGAGI (reference sequence). CDR3 DNA: TGTGCCAGCAGTCAGGGGGACAGGGGACAGCCCCAGCATTTT. Amino acids: CASSQGDRGQPQHF.

V gene TRBV5-4 combines with J gene TRBJ1-1; D gene ambiguous. V was trimmed by 5 bases and J by 1 base, leaving 9 bases between them. Germline assignment: CDR1 SGHNT and CDR2 YYREEE (reference sequence). The CDR3 sequence is 13 residues long. The CDR3 protein is CASSPDTNTEAFF. The CDR3 nucleotides read TGTGCCAGCAGTCCCGACACGAACACTGAAGCTTTCTTT.

The V call is TRBV7-9, the J call TRBJ2-7; TRBD2 matches at 7 bases. The V and J ends lost 5 bases and 2 bases, in that order; junction bases with no gene match: 6. Germline V CDR1 and CDR2: SEHNR, FQNEAQ (reference sequence). CDR3 length: 14 residues. CDR3 loop: CASSIRDYPYEQYF. In nucleotides, the CDR3 is TGTGCCAGCAGCATACGGGACTACCCCTACGAGCAGTACTTC.